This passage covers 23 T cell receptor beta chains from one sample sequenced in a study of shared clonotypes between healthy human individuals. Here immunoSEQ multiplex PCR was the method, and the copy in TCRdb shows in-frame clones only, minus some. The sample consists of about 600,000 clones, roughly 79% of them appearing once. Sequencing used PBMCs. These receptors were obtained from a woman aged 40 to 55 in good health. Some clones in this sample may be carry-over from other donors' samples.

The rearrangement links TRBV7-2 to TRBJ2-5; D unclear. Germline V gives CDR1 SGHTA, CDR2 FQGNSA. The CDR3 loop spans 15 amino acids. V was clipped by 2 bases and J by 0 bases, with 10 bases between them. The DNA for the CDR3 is TGTGCCAGCAGCTTATTCGGCGGAAACCAAGAGACCCAGTACTTC. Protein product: CASSLFGGNQETQYF.

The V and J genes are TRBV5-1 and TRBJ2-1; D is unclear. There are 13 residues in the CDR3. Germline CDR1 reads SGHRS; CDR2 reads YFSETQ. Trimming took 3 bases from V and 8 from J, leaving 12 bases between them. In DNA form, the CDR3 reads TGCGCCAGCAGCTCCGTAGTGTCCGATGAGCAGTTCTTC. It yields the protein CASSSVVSDEQFF.

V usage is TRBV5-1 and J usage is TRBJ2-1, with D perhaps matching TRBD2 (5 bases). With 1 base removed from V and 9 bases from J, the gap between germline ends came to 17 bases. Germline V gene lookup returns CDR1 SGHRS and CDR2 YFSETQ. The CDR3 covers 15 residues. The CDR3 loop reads CASSLSQRVEGEQFF. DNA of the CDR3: TGCGCCAGCAGCTTGTCCCAACGCGTTGAGGGTGAGCAGTTCTTC.

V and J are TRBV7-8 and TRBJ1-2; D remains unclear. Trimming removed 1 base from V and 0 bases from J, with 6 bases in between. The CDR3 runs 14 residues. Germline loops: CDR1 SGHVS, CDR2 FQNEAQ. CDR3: CASSLGSANYGYTF. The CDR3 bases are TGTGCCAGCAGCTTAGGGTCCGCTAACTATGGCTACACCTTC. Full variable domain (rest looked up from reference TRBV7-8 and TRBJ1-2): GAGVSQSPRYKVAKRGQDVALRCDPISGHVSLFWYQQALGQGPEFLTYFQNEAQLDKSGLPSDRFFAERPEGSVSTLKIQRTQQEDSAVYLCASSLGSANYGYTFGSGTRLTVV.

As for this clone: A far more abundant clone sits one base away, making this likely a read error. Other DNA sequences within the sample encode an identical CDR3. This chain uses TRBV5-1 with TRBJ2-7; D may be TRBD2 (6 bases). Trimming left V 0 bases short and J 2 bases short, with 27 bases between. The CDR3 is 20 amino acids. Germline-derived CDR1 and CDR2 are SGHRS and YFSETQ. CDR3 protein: CASSLDWGLAGLTPTYEQYF. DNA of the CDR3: TGCGCCAGCAGCTTGGACTGGGGACTGGCGGGACTCACCCCCACCTACGAGCAGTACTTC.

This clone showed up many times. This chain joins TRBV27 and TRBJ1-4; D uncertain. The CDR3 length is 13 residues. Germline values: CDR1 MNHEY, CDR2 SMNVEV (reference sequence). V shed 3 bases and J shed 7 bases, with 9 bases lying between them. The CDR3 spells CASSLLGSEKLFF. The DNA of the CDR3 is TGTGCCAGCAGTTTGCTCGGGAGTGAAAAACTGTTTTTT.

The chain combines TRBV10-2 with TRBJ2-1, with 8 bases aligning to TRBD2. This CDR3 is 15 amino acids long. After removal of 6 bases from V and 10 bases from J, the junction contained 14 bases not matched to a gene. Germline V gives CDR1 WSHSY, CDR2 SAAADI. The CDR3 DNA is TGCGCCAGCAGGGGATCGGGACTAGTGGGGGGCGAGCAGTTCTTC. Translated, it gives CASRGSGLVGGEQFF.

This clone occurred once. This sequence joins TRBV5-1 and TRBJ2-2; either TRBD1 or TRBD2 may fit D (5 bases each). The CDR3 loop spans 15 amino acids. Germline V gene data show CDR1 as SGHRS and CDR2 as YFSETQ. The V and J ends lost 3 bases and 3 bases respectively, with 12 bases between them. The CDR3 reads CASSWDGPHTGELFF. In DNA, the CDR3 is TGCGCCAGCAGCTGGGACGGGCCCCACACCGGGGAGCTGTTTTTT.

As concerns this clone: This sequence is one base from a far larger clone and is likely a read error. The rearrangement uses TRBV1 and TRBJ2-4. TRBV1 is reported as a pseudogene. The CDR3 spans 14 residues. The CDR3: CASSQGPPRTIQYF. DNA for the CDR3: TGCGCCAGCAGCCAAGGCCCCCCTCGGACCATTCAGTACTTC.

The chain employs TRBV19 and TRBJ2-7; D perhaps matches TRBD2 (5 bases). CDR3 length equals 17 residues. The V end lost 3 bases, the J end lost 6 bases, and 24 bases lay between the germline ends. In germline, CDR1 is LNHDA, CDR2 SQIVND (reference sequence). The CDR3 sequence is CASSMEVWTGAVTEQYF. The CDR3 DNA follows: TGTGCCAGTAGTATGGAGGTATGGACGGGCGCGGTTACCGAGCAGTACTTC.

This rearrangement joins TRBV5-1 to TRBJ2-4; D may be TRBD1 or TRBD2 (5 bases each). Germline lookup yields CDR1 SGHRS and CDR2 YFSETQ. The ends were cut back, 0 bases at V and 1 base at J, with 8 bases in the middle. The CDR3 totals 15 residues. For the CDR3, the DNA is TGCGCCAGCAGCTTGGGGTGGGACGCCAAAAACATTCAGTACTTC. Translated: CASSLGWDAKNIQYF.

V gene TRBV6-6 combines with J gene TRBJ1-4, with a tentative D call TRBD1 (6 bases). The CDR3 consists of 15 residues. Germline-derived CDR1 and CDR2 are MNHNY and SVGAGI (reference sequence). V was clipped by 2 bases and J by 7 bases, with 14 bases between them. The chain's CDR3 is CASSYARGGGEKLFF. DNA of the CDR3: TGTGCCAGCAGTTACGCGAGGGGGGGCGGTGAAAAACTGTTTTTT.

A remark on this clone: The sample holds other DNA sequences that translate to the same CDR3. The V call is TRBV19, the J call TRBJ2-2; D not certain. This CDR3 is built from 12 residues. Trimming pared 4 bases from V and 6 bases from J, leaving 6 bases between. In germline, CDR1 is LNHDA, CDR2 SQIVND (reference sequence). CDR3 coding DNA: TGTGCCAGTAGTAGGGCATCCGGGGAGCTGTTTTTT. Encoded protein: CASSRASGELFF. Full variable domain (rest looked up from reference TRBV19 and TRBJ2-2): DGGITQSPKYLFRKEGQNVTLSCEQNLNHDAMYWYRQDPGQGLRLIYYSQIVNDFQKGDIAEGYSVSREKKESFPLTVTSAQKNPTAFYLCASSRASGELFFGEGSRLTVL.

The CDR3 DNA sequence: TGTGCCAGCTCACCACCGGTGGCGGGTCGGGAGACCCAGTACTTC. It codes for CASSPPVAGRETQYF. The chain combines TRBV18 with TRBJ2-5; D might be TRBD2 (5 bases). The CDR3 is made up of 15 amino acids. V dropped 0 bases and J dropped 5 bases, with 13 bases sitting between them. Per germline, CDR1 KGHSH and CDR2 LQKENI.

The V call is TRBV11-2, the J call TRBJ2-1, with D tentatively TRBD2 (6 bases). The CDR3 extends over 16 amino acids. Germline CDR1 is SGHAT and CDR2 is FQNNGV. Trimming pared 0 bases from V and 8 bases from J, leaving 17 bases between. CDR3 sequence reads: CASSLEYGSFIYEQFF. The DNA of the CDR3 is TGTGCCAGCAGCTTAGAGTACGGGAGTTTTATCTATGAGCAGTTCTTC.

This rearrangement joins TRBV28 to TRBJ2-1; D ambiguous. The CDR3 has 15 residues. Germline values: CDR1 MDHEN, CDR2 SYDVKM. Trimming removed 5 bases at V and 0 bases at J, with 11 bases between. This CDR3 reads CASSTLASSYNEQFF. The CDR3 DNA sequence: TGTGCCAGCAGTACCCTGGCTTCCTCCTACAATGAGCAGTTCTTC.

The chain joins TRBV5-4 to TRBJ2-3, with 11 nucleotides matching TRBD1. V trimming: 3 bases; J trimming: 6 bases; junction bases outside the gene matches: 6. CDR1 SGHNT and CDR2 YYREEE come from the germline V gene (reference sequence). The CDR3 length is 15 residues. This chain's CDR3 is CASSSRTGGLDTQYF. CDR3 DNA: TGTGCCAGCAGCTCCCGGACAGGGGGCCTCGATACGCAGTATTTT.

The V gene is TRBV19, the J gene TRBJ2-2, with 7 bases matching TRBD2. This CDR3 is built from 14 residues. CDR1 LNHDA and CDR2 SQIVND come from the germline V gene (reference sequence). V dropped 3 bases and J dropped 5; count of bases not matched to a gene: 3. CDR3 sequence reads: CASSIPRETGELFF. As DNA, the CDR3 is TGTGCCAGTAGTATTCCGCGGGAGACCGGGGAGCTGTTTTTT.

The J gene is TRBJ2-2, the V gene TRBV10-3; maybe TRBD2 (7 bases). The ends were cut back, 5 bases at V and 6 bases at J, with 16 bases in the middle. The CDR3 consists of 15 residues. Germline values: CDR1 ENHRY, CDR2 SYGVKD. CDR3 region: CAISRGASGPGELFF. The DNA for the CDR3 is TGTGCCATCAGTAGGGGGGCTAGCGGACCCGGGGAGCTGTTTTTT.

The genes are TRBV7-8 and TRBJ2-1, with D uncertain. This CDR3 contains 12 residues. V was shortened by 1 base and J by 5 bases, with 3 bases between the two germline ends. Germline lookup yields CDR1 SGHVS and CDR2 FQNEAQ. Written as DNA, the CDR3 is TGTGCCAGCAGCTTAGGAGACAATGAGCAGTTCTTC. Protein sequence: CASSLGDNEQFF.

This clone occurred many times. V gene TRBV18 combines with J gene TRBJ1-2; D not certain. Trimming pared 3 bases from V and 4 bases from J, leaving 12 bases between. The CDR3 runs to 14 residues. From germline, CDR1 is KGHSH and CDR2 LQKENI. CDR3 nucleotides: TGTGCCAGCTCACCGTCTGCGGAAAGCTATGGCTACACCTTC. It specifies CASSPSAESYGYTF.

The CDR3 loop reads CASSPGRGEQYF. The CDR3 DNA is TGTGCCAGCTCACCGGGGCGGGGGGAGCAGTACTTC. This rearrangement joins TRBV18 to TRBJ2-7, with 7 bases that match TRBD2. This CDR3 contains 12 residues. The germline V gene has CDR1 KGHSH and CDR2 LQKENI. Germline trimming cut 3 bases from V and 7 bases from J; bases unmatched to any gene: 3. The full variable domain, in which reference TRBV18 and TRBJ2-7 provide the parts outside the CDR3, is NAGVMQNPRHLVRRRGQEARLRCSPMKGHSHVYWYRQLPEEGLKFMVYLQKENIIDESGMPKERFSAEFPKEGPSILRIQQVVRGDSAAYFCASSPGRGEQYFGPGTRLTVT.

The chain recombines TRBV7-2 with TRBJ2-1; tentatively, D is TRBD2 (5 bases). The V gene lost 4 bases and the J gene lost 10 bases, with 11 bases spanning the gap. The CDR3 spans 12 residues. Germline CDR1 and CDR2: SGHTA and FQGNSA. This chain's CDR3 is CASSYSSGEQFF. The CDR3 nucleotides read TGTGCCAGCAGCTATAGCTCGGGAGAGCAGTTCTTC. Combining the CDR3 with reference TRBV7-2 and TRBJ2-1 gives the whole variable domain GAGVSQSPSNKVTEKGKDVELRCDPISGHTALYWYRQSLGQGLEFLIYFQGNSAPDKSGLPSDRFSAERTGGSVSTLTIQRTQQEDSAVYLCASSYSSGEQFFGPGTRLTVL.